This T cell receptor beta chain comes out of a study of post-analysis software for immune sequencing data. Study-wide findings and caveats: Patients used several TRBV segments, including TRBV5-6, TRBV5-1 and TRBV20-1, more often than controls. Significantly lower normalized Chao1 diversity was found in patients with multiple sclerosis relative to controls.

CDR3 length equals 15 residues. Germline CDR1 MNHNS, CDR2 SASEGT. Unique molecular identifiers were built into the TCR beta cDNA libraries. Input populations of roughly 0.85 to 11 million T cells gave rise to 500,000 to 600,000 cDNA molecules. TCRdb reprocessed the PCR reads via MiXCR and lists one record per CDR3 protein. Of fewer than 900,000 distinct CDR3 sequences in the sample, about 45% were seen once. This clonotype was seen a few times. Antigen specificity is unknown. This sequence joins TRBV6-1 and TRBJ2-4, with D possibly being TRBD1 (6 bases). Near its end, the DNA agrees better with TRBJ2-5, so the J call may be wrong. The source of this sequence is a girl under 18 with multiple sclerosis. The source material was blood. The CDR3 DNA reads as TGTGCCAGCAGCTTACCGGGACACCCTGAAGAGACCCAGTACTTC. Encoded protein: CASSLPGHPEETQYF.